The sequence of this T cell receptor beta chain was determined in a study of CXCR3-negative and CXCR3-positive naive CD8 T cells. General study points: CXCR3-positive naive cells had more hydrophobic TRB CDR3s than CXCR3-negative naive cells. Across naive subsets, surface CD5 expression was comparable, and TCR strength was inferred from properties of the TRB CDR3. Post-cryopreservation CXCR3 expression was partly diminished, and the bulk of assays employed fresh PBMCs. Memory CD8+ cells showed much lower diversity, while both naive subsets displayed comparably high diversity.

Germline values: CDR1 MNHEY, CDR2 SVGEGT. This CDR3 is 17 amino acids long. Comments on this clonotype: What it binds is unknown.

Each TRB cDNA library was prepared by 5' RACE (with UMI labels). From its re-call of the 5' RACE reads, TCRdb lists each CDR3 protein once, without DNA. This sample's table has 85,000 to 90,000 distinct CDR3 sequences. The TCR originated in a human donor in good health. Some clones in this sample may be carry-over from other donors' samples. The sample taken for sequencing was naive CXCR3+ CD8+ T cells from blood. As for subset: CD45RO-CCR7+CD27+CD95- naive CD8+ T cells expressing CXCR3 (TNR3+). This chain uses TRBV6-2 or TRBV6-3 with TRBJ2-1; lacking DNA, the TRBD1 call made by TCRdb goes unchecked. The CDR3 reads CASSSGTGGAPGNEQFF.